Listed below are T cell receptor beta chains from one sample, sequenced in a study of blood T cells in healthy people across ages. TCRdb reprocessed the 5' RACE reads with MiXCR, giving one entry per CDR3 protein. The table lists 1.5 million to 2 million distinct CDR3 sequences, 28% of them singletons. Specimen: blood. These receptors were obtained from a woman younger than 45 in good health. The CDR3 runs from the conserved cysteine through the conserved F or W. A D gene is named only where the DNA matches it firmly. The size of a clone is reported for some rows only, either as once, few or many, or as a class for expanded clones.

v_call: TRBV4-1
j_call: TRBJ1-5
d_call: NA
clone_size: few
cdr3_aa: CASSQYPRGGSNQPQHF
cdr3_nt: TGCGCCAGCAGCCAATACCCTCGAGGCGGTAGCAATCAGCCCCAGCATTTT

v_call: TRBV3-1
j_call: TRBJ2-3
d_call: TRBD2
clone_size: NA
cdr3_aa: CASSQLAGSSDTQYF
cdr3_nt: TGTGCCAGCAGCCAACTAGCGGGGAGCTCAGATACGCAGTATTTT

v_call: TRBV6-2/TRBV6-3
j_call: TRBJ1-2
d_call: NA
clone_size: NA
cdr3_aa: CASSYRQGYIYGYTF
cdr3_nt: TGTGCCAGCAGTTACCGGCAGGGGTACATCTATGGCTACACCTTC

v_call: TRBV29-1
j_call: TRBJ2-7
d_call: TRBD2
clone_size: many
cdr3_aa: CSVEDLNSGSSYEQYF
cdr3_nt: TGCAGCGTTGAAGATCTTAATAGCGGGAGCTCCTACGAGCAGTACTTC

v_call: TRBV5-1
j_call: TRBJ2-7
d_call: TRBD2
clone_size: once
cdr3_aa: CASSSGLGGEYEQYF
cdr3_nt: TGCGCCAGCAGCTCCGGCCTGGGGGGGGAATACGAGCAGTACTTC

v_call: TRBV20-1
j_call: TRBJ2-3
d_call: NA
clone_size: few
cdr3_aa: CSARFGGTDTQYF
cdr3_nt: TGCAGTGCTAGATTCGGGGGCACAGATACGCAGTATTTT

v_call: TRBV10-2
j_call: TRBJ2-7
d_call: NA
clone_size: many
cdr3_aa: CASRWDASYEQYF
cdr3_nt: TGCGCCAGCCGATGGGACGCGTCCTACGAGCAGTACTTC

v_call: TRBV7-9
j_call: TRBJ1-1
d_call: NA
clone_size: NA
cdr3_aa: CASSLFVGEAFF
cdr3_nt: TGTGCCAGCAGCTTATTCGTAGGTGAAGCTTTCTTT

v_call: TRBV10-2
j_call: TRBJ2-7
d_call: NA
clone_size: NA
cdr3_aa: CASSDFGTAITYEQYF
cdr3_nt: TGCGCCAGCAGTGACTTCGGGACCGCCATTACCTACGAGCAGTACTTC

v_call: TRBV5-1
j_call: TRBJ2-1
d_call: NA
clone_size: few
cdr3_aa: CASSFWDGGLNEQFF
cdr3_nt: TGCGCCAGCAGTTTCTGGGACGGAGGACTAAATGAGCAGTTCTTC

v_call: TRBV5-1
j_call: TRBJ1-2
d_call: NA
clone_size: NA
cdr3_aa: CASSKEGGDYGYTF
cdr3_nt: TGCGCCAGCAGCAAGGAGGGCGGTGACTATGGCTACACCTTC

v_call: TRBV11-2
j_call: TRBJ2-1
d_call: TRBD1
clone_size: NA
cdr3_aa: CASIAGTGVYEQFF
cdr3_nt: TGTGCCAGCATCGCCGGGACAGGCGTCTATGAGCAGTTCTTC

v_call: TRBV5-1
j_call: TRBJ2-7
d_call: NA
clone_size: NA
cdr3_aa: CASSSLPGTTYEQYF
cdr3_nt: TGCGCCAGCAGTTCTCTTCCGGGGACCACCTACGAGCAGTACTTC

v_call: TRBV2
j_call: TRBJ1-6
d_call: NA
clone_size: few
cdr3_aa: CASATQNNSPLHF
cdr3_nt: TGTGCCAGCGCCACACAAAATAATTCACCCCTCCACTTT

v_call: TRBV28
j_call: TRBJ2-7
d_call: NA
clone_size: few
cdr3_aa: CASSSNGPEQYF
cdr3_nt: TGTGCCAGCAGTTCAAACGGCCCCGAGCAGTACTTC

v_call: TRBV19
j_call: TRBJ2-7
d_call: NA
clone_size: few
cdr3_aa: CASSIGRNHEQYF
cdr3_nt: TGTGCCAGTAGTATCGGTAGGAACCACGAGCAGTACTTC

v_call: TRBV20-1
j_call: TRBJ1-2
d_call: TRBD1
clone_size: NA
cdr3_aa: CSARDNRGRGYTF
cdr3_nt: TGCAGTGCTAGAGATAACAGGGGGCGCGGCTACACCTTC